This TCR beta chain was sequenced in a study of blood T cell repertoires in COVID-19. V was pared by 2 bases and J by 6 bases, with 14 bases between. From germline, CDR1 is LGHNA and CDR2 YNFKEQ. This CDR3 contains 15 residues. Data came from immunoSEQ multiplex PCR; TCRdb stores just in-frame clones and leaves some out. Among around 320,000 clones, 90% were seen once, and the ten largest hold 3.5% to 4.5%. The gene calls are TRBV4-2 and TRBJ1-5; D possibly corresponds to TRBD1 (6 bases). The specimen sequenced was PBMCs or T cells enriched from blood (not recorded which). This clonotype was sampled from a woman aged 18-35 years with acute COVID-19. The CDR3 reads CASSQSRGAAQPQHF. CDR3 nucleotide sequence: TGTGCCAGCAGCCAATCCCGGGGGGCGGCTCAGCCCCAGCATTTT.